This T cell receptor beta chain is from a study of blood T cell repertoires in COVID-19. Turning to the study itself: T cells, B-cell-depleted T cells, or PBMCs supplied cDNA or gDNA.

The CDR3 is 15 residues long. V was clipped by 5 bases and J by 7 bases; unmatched bases: 10. Per the germline V gene, CDR1 is SGHVS and CDR2 is FQNEAQ. Profiling relied on immunoSEQ multiplex PCR, and the TCRdb table lists in-frame clones only, not all of them. The table includes 50,000 to 65,000 clones, roughly nine tenths detected once. This chain links TRBV7-8 with TRBJ2-1; 8 bases line up with TRBD2. What was sequenced was peripheral blood. This receptor was identified in a man aged 60-69 years with active COVID-19. The CDR3 DNA follows: TGTGCCAGCAGCACTAGCGGCACCTTAGGGAATGAGCAGTTCTTC. Its protein is CASSTSGTLGNEQFF.